This entry describes one T cell receptor (beta chain). The CDR3 has 14 amino acids. Per germline, CDR1 KGHSH and CDR2 LQKENI. Trimming shortened V by 2 bases and J by 4 bases, and 11 bases separated the two germline ends. How the authors handled the data: The assay estimated nucleated cells by amplifying reference gene primers. TCRdb's table, derived via immunoSEQ multiplex PCR, lists solely in-frame clones and lacks some. V, J and clone size are those of that table, while D and trimming were read from the DNA. Of tens of thousands of clones listed, about 86% are singletons. The data derive from a study of blood T cell repertoires in COVID-19. Background on the study: COVID-19 samples from acute and convalescent phases originated in the United States, Italy and Spain. Sample material is recorded as cDNA or gDNA derived from T cells, B-cell-depleted T cells, or PBMCs.

Material: peripheral blood. The rearrangement links TRBV18 to TRBJ1-1; possibly TRBD1 for D (5 bases). The sequence was collected from an elderly woman with active or convalescent COVID-19. As DNA, the CDR3 is TGTGCCAGCTCACCAACCGGGGGGGGCACTGAAGCTTTCTTT. Translating it yields CASSPTGGGTEAFF.